A selection of T cell receptor beta chains follows, all from one sample in a study of metastatic and nonmetastatic thyroid tumors. TCRdb reassembled clones from the PCR reads with MiXCR. The table includes more than 65,000 clones, over 12% detected once. The sequenced sample consisted of blood. The origin of the receptors is a male donor with papillary thyroid cancer or a benign thyroid nodule (not recorded which). Some clones in this sample may be carry-over from other donors' samples. Each CDR3 is given with its conserved first and last residue. The order of the fields is clone size, J gene, D gene, CDR3 length, V gene, CDR3 protein, CDR3 DNA. A D gene is named only where the DNA matches it firmly. Size is stated for part of the rows, as once, few or many counts, or as a class when the clone is expanded.

size: many; J: TRBJ2-2; D: TRBD1; length: 15; V: TRBV12-3/TRBV12-4; CDR3: CASSLGAGGTRELFF; DNA: TGTGCCAGCAGTTTAGGTGCAGGGGGTACGAGGGAGCTGTTTTTT
size: many; J: TRBJ2-1; D: .; length: 16; V: TRBV27; CDR3: CASRIGGMGTYNEQFF; DNA: TGTGCCAGTCGAATAGGAGGGATGGGGACCTACAATGAGCAGTTCTTC
size: many; J: TRBJ2-1; D: .; length: 13; V: TRBV2; CDR3: CASRVGLYNEQFF; DNA: TGTGCCAGCAGAGTCGGACTTTACAATGAGCAGTTCTTC
size: few; J: TRBJ2-1; D: TRBD2; length: 16; V: TRBV27; CDR3: CASSLRSSGRANEQFF; DNA: TGTGCCAGCAGTTTAAGGTCTAGCGGGAGGGCCAATGAGCAGTTCTTC
size: many; J: TRBJ1-6; D: .; length: 19; V: TRBV4-3; CDR3: CASSQDWAGEIIDNSPLHF; DNA: TGCGCCAGCAGCCAAGATTGGGCAGGGGAGATTATAGATAATTCACCCCTCCACTTT
size: many; J: TRBJ2-7; D: .; length: 13; V: TRBV28; CDR3: CASGIADTYEQYF; DNA: TGTGCCAGCGGGATAGCGGATACCTACGAGCAGTACTTC
size: many; J: TRBJ2-4; D: .; length: 16; V: TRBV5-1; CDR3: CASSLVVGVDKNIQYF; DNA: TGCGCCAGCAGCTTGGTGGTGGGGGTGGACAAAAACATTCAGTACTTC
size: few; J: TRBJ1-2; D: TRBD1; length: 13; V: TRBV12-3/TRBV12-4; CDR3: CASSSGTVYGYTF; DNA: TGTGCCAGCAGTTCCGGGACAGTCTATGGCTACACCTTC
size: .; J: TRBJ1-1; D: .; length: 14; V: TRBV11-3; CDR3: CASSLAGDAAEAFF; DNA: TGTGCCAGCAGCTTAGCGGGGGACGCGGCTGAAGCTTTCTTT
size: many; J: TRBJ2-3; D: .; length: 14; V: TRBV12-5; CDR3: CASGGGGTVDTQYF; DNA: TGTGCTAGTGGTGGAGGGGGTACGGTAGATACGCAGTATTTT
size: many; J: TRBJ2-2; D: .; length: 12; V: TRBV9; CDR3: CASSVDTGELFF; DNA: TGTGCCAGCAGCGTAGACACCGGGGAGCTGTTTTTT
size: many; J: TRBJ2-2; D: .; length: 17; V: TRBV24-1; CDR3: CATSDLKGVPFVGELFF; DNA: TGTGCCACCAGTGATTTAAAAGGGGTCCCCTTTGTAGGGGAGCTGTTTTTT
size: many; J: TRBJ2-1; D: TRBD1; length: 17; V: TRBV5-6; CDR3: CASSLRTGGFSYNEQFF; DNA: TGTGCCAGCAGCTTGAGGACAGGGGGATTTTCCTACAATGAGCAGTTCTTC
size: many; J: TRBJ1-2; D: .; length: 16; V: TRBV10-3; CDR3: CAISESGEMGVYGYTF; DNA: TGTGCCATCAGTGAGTCGGGCGAAATGGGGGTCTATGGCTACACCTTC
size: many; J: TRBJ2-3; D: .; length: 9; V: TRBV27; CDR3: CARSPRQYF; DNA: TGTGCCAGGTCTCCCCGGCAGTATTTT
size: .; J: TRBJ2-7; D: TRBD2; length: 14; V: TRBV5-5; CDR3: CASSKTSGSYEQYF; DNA: TGTGCCAGCAGCAAGACTAGCGGTTCTTACGAGCAGTACTTC
size: .; J: TRBJ2-1; D: TRBD2; length: 14; V: TRBV9; CDR3: CASSVGTSANEQFF; DNA: TGTGCCAGCAGCGTAGGGACTAGCGCCAATGAGCAGTTCTTC
size: .; J: TRBJ2-1; D: TRBD2; length: 15; V: TRBV20-1; CDR3: CNARDSGRAENEQFF; DNA: TGCAATGCTAGAGACAGCGGGAGGGCCGAAAATGAGCAGTTCTTC
size: many; J: TRBJ1-4; D: .; length: 17; V: TRBV7-2; CDR3: CASSVAIFGATNEKLFF; DNA: TGTGCCAGCAGCGTAGCCATTTTTGGGGCAACTAATGAAAAACTGTTTTTT
size: many; J: TRBJ2-5; D: .; length: 12; V: TRBV19; CDR3: CASSTSSETQYF; DNA: TGTGCCAGTAGTACAAGTAGCGAGACCCAGTACTTC
size: .; J: TRBJ2-7; D: .; length: 13; V: TRBV6-2/TRBV6-3; CDR3: CASRQGTISWQYF; DNA: TGTGCCAGCAGGCAAGGGACAATATCTTGGCAGTACTTC
size: .; J: TRBJ2-7; D: TRBD1; length: 14; V: TRBV7-8; CDR3: CASSLARGTYEQYF; DNA: TGTGCCAGCAGCTTAGCCAGGGGGACCTACGAGCAGTACTTC
size: many; J: TRBJ2-7; D: TRBD1; length: 14; V: TRBV28; CDR3: CASTQAGQGSEQYF; DNA: TGTGCCAGCACCCAGGCGGGACAGGGATCCGAGCAGTACTTC
size: many; J: TRBJ2-2; D: .; length: 16; V: TRBV6-4; CDR3: CASSDSGSSNTGELFF; DNA: TGTGCCAGCAGTGACTCAGGGTCCTCGAACACCGGGGAGCTGTTTTTT
size: .; J: TRBJ2-1; D: .; length: 14; V: TRBV20-1; CDR3: CSARDWAAGNEQFF; DNA: TGCAGTGCTAGAGATTGGGCCGCCGGCAATGAGCAGTTCTTC
size: many; J: TRBJ2-1; D: TRBD2; length: 16; V: TRBV20-1; CDR3: CSATAEDSGRAGEQFF; DNA: TGCAGTGCCACCGCGGAGGATAGCGGGAGGGCGGGGGAGCAGTTCTTC
size: many; J: TRBJ2-1; D: .; length: 16; V: TRBV28; CDR3: CASSPPRGISYNEQFF; DNA: TGTGCCAGCAGCCCCCCGAGGGGGATTTCCTACAATGAGCAGTTCTTC
size: many; J: TRBJ2-5; D: TRBD2; length: 16; V: TRBV11-1; CDR3: CASSLRGTTERETQYF; DNA: TGTGCCAGCAGCTTACGCGGGACTACAGAAAGAGAGACCCAGTACTTC
size: many; J: TRBJ2-7; D: .; length: 15; V: TRBV6-4; CDR3: CASSVQVGSSYEQYF; DNA: TGTGCCAGCAGTGTCCAAGTTGGAAGCTCCTACGAGCAGTACTTC
size: many; J: TRBJ2-1; D: .; length: 15; V: TRBV7-7; CDR3: CASGVLPGSYNEQFF; DNA: TGTGCTAGCGGCGTACTCCCGGGCTCCTACAATGAGCAGTTCTTC
size: many; J: TRBJ2-3; D: .; length: 13; V: TRBV27; CDR3: CASSLTGGDTQYF; DNA: TGTGCCAGCAGTCTCACTGGGGGAGATACGCAGTATTTT
size: many; J: TRBJ1-2; D: .; length: 12; V: TRBV19; CDR3: CASLVTNYGYTF; DNA: TGTGCCAGTTTGGTCACTAACTATGGCTACACCTTC